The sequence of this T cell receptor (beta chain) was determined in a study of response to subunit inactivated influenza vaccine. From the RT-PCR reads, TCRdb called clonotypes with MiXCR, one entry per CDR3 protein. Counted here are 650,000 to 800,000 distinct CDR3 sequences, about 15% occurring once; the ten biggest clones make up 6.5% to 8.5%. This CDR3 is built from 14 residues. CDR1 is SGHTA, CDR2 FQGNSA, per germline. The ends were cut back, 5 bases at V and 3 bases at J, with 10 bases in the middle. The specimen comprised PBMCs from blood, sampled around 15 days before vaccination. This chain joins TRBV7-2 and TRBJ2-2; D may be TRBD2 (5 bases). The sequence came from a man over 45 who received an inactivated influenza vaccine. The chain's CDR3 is CASSLDYYTGELFF. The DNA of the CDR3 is TGTGCCAGCAGCCTCGACTATTACACCGGGGAGCTGTTTTTT.